One and the same sample provided the 11 T cell receptor beta chains below, sequenced in a study of T cell repertoires in cytomegalovirus infection (dated by TCRdb to between 2018 and 2020). The listed sequencing device is Illumina HiSeq 1500. The public reads were run again by TCRdb, first through fastp at Q25 and then through MiXCR, and only productive beta chains were kept. Rows matching on CDR3 protein sequence are summarized as one entry with the most common DNA and genes. This sample gives about 47,000 distinct CDR3 sequences in total; approximately 20% of them show up just once. The top ten hold about 53% of the sample. Explained via the paper, the treatment or condition label denotes: in vitro stimulation with specific CMV peptide epitopes to enrich CMV-specific T cells. These receptors lack a known antigen. The input for sequencing was CD8+ T cells from cultured PBMCs, taken from culture after CMV antigen stimulation. These receptors originate from a human donor in good health (CMV status not recorded). Some clones in this sample may be carry-over from other donors' samples.

The chain is built from TRBV4-3 and TRBJ2-3, with D possibly being TRBD1 or TRBD2 (6 bases each). Per the germline V gene, CDR1 is LGHNA and CDR2 is YSLEER. The CDR3 covers 15 residues. V was trimmed by 4 bases and J by 4 bases, leaving 15 bases between them. This chain's CDR3 is CASSPMEGVPDTQYF. The CDR3 nucleotides are TGCGCCAGCAGCCCGATGGAGGGGGTTCCAGATACGCAGTATTTT.

This clonotype was seen ten or more times. J is TRBJ2-1 and V is TRBV27; 8 bases line up with TRBD1. Germline V gives CDR1 MNHEY, CDR2 SMNVEV (reference sequence). The CDR3 is 18 residues long. Losses at the gene ends were 4 bases for V and 3 bases for J; bases not matched to a gene: 14. CDR3 sequence reads: CASSSTQPDRGFYNEQFF. The CDR3, as DNA: TGTGCCAGCAGTTCAACGCAACCAGACAGGGGATTCTACAATGAGCAGTTCTTC.

This clonotype was found many times. The chain carries TRBV7-2 and TRBJ2-3; 14 nucleotides line up with TRBD2. Germline V gene sequence: CDR1 SGHTA, CDR2 FQGNSA. Losses at the gene ends were 5 bases for V and 4 bases for J; bases not matched to a gene: 5. The CDR3 is 16 residues long. The CDR3 bases are TGTGCCAGCAGCCCTCGGACTAGCGGGGGGCCAGATACGCAGTATTTT. Its translation is CASSPRTSGGPDTQYF.

As to this clonotype: Germline and junction disagree at one end, which may indicate a read error. The J gene is TRBJ2-2, the V gene TRBV27; D is ambiguous. CDR1 MNHEY and CDR2 SMNVEV come from the germline V gene (reference sequence). This CDR3 comprises 12 residues. Written as DNA, the CDR3 is TGTGCCAGCAATTTACCCCCCGGGGAGCTGTTTTTT. Amino acid sequence: CASNLPPGELFF.

This clonotype was seen at least ten times. V is TRBV19 and J is TRBJ2-5, with D maybe TRBD1 (6 bases). Germline V gene lookup returns CDR1 LNHDA and CDR2 SQIVND (reference sequence). V lost 5 bases, J lost 4 bases, and 14 bases lay in between. CDR3 length equals 14 residues. CDR3 bases: TGTGCCAGTAGTGCCTCGGGACACGGAGAGACCCAGTACTTC. It translates to CASSASGHGETQYF.

Many counts were recorded for this clonotype. The chain is built from TRBV20-1 and TRBJ1-5, with a tentative D call TRBD1 (5 bases). The germline V gene encodes CDR1 DFQATT and CDR2 SNEGSKA (reference sequence). The CDR3 is 16 residues long. With 6 bases removed from V and 7 bases from J, the gap between germline ends came to 25 bases. The CDR3 nucleotides are TGCAGTGCGACGAGGGAGCCGCGGGGGTTAGAGCAGCCCCAGCATTTT. This translates into CSATREPRGLEQPQHF.

This clonotype was seen at least ten times. The rearrangement joins TRBV11-2 to TRBJ2-3; 8 nucleotides match TRBD2. Germline V gene data show CDR1 as SGHAT and CDR2 as FQNNGV. Unmatched junction bases numbered 8, after V lost 7 bases and J lost 2 bases. CDR3 length: 15 amino acids. The CDR3 DNA reads TGTGCCAGCAAAGCTAGCGGGCAATACACAGATACGCAGTATTTT. It specifies CASKASGQYTDTQYF.

This clonotype came up many times. The chain carries TRBV9 and TRBJ2-7; TRBD2 matches 9 bases. In germline, CDR1 is SGDLS, CDR2 YYNGEE. With V trimmed by 4 bases and J by 5 bases, 16 bases remained unmatched. This CDR3 region has 17 residues. CDR3 residues: CASSPNPSVAGDHEQYF. The CDR3 DNA follows: TGTGCCAGCAGCCCAAACCCCAGTGTAGCGGGAGATCACGAGCAGTACTTC. Based on the CDR3 plus reference TRBV9 and TRBJ2-7, the full variable domain is DSGVTQTPKHLITATGQRVTLRCSPRSGDLSVYWYQQSLDQGLQFLIQYYNGEERAKGNILERFSAQQFPDLHSELNLSSLELGDSALYFCASSPNPSVAGDHEQYFGPGTRLTVT.

This clonotype showed up many times. The rearrangement joins TRBV6-2 or TRBV6-3 to TRBJ2-4; D might be TRBD1 or TRBD2, each matching 6 bases. The CDR3 runs to 14 residues. The germline V and J ends were trimmed by 7 bases and 1 base, with 11 bases remaining between them. Germline V gene lookup returns CDR1 MNHEY and CDR2 SVGEGT. The CDR3 is CASMGGDAKNIQYF. CDR3 bases: TGTGCCAGCATGGGGGGCGACGCCAAAAACATTCAGTACTTC.

A few counts support this clonotype. This rearrangement joins TRBV19 to TRBJ2-1; TRBD2 aligns across 9 bases. Trimming cost V 2 bases and J 4 bases; bases outside gene matches: 3. Germline CDR1 LNHDA, CDR2 SQIVND (reference sequence). The CDR3 has 15 amino acids. The CDR3 sequence: CASSILREGYNEQFF. Written as DNA, the CDR3 is TGTGCCAGTAGTATATTGCGGGAGGGTTACAATGAGCAGTTCTTC.

This clonotype was found many times. The chain combines TRBV7-6 with TRBJ2-5; 8 bases agree with TRBD1. The CDR3 covers 15 residues. V was clipped by 0 bases and J by 5 bases; unmatched bases: 5. Germline assignment: CDR1 SGHVS and CDR2 FNYEAQ. The CDR3 nucleotides are TGTGCCAGCAGCTTAGCGAGGACAGGGCGGGAGACCCAGTACTTC. This encodes CASSLARTGRETQYF.